The 12 T cell receptor beta chains listed next were all sequenced from one sample in a study of cytomegalovirus exposure and HLA in healthy donors. The primer mix had 60 Vbeta and 13 Jbeta primers. Profiling relied on immunoSEQ multiplex PCR, and the TCRdb table lists in-frame clones only, not all of them. The sample yields approximately 130,000 clones, roughly 79% seen once. Sequencing used PBMCs. The receptors were gathered from a male donor in good health and CMV-seronegative.

The chain couples TRBV15 to TRBJ1-3, with TRBD1 matching over 7 bases. Trimming took 0 bases from V and 4 from J; bases not matched to a gene: 6. This CDR3 is built from 16 residues. Germline V CDR1 and CDR2: LNHNV, YYDKDF (reference sequence). The CDR3 is CATSRDYKGAGNTIYF. The CDR3 DNA follows: TGTGCCACCAGCAGAGATTATAAGGGGGCGGGAAACACCATATATTTT.

V gene TRBV19 combines with J gene TRBJ1-5; D gene ambiguous. The CDR3 spans 16 residues. V was trimmed by 4 bases and J by 0 bases, leaving 13 bases between them. Germline lookup yields CDR1 LNHDA and CDR2 SQIVND (reference sequence). CDR3 region: CASSKGRRPSNQPQHF. CDR3 sequence (DNA): TGTGCCAGTAGTAAAGGTCGGAGACCTAGCAATCAGCCCCAGCATTTT. The variable domain in full, completed from reference TRBV19 and TRBJ1-5, reads DGGITQSPKYLFRKEGQNVTLSCEQNLNHDAMYWYRQDPGQGLRLIYYSQIVNDFQKGDIAEGYSVSREKKESFPLTVTSAQKNPTAFYLCASSKGRRPSNQPQHFGDGTRLSIL.

This clone is a singleton in its sample. The rearrangement joins TRBV5-6 to TRBJ2-7; possibly TRBD1 for D (5 bases). The CDR3 has 15 amino acids. Trimming cost V 0 bases and J 1 base, with 11 bases left between them. CDR1 and CDR2 from the germline V gene are SGHDT and YYEEEE. This CDR3 reads CASSLEGSLSYEQYF. The CDR3 DNA is TGTGCCAGCAGCTTGGAGGGGTCTTTATCCTACGAGCAGTACTTC.

The chain recombines TRBV30 with TRBJ2-2; TRBD2 agrees at 10 bases. V dropped 0 bases and J dropped 5; count of bases not matched to a gene: 0. Germline CDR1 is GTSNPN and CDR2 is SVGIG (reference sequence). This CDR3 region has 14 residues. The CDR3 sequence is CAWSVLAGTGELFF. CDR3 bases: TGTGCCTGGAGTGTACTAGCGGGAACCGGGGAGCTGTTTTTT.

The rearrangement uses TRBV29-1 and TRBJ1-2, with D hard to call. The CDR3 loop spans 12 amino acids. Germline V gives CDR1 SQVTM, CDR2 ANQGSEA. Between the trimmed V and J ends, which lost 3 bases and 2 bases, there was a span of 7 bases. The CDR3 reads CSVETGNYGYTF. CDR3 DNA sequence: TGCAGCGTTGAGACGGGAAACTATGGCTACACCTTC.

The chain recombines TRBV9 with TRBJ2-2; 10 positions agree with TRBD2. The CDR3 runs to 15 residues. Trimming at V came to 5 bases and at J to 6 bases, leaving 7 bases not matched to a gene. The germline V gene encodes CDR1 SGDLS and CDR2 YYNGEE. CDR3 in amino acids: CASSPSGGTAGELFF. The CDR3 DNA is TGTGCCAGCAGTCCTAGCGGGGGTACCGCCGGGGAGCTGTTTTTT.

The chain joins TRBV25-1 to TRBJ2-1; 8 nucleotides match TRBD2. V shed 8 bases and J 7 bases; nucleotides not matched to a gene: 10. Per the germline V gene, CDR1 is MGHDK and CDR2 is SYGVNS. The CDR3 loop spans 14 amino acids. Written as DNA, the CDR3 is TGTGCCAGCGCCCGGGGGGGGGCCAGGAATGAGCAGTTCTTC. Encoded protein: CASARGGARNEQFF.

The chain combines TRBV10-2 with TRBJ1-6; TRBD1 matches at 10 bases. In germline, CDR1 is WSHSY, CDR2 SAAADI. V lost 7 bases to trimming and J lost 5 bases; unmatched junction nucleotides: 2. The CDR3 spans 14 residues. In DNA form, the CDR3 reads TGCGCCAGCAAGGACAGGGGGAATAATTCACCCCTCCACTTT. As protein: CASKDRGNNSPLHF.

This rearrangement joins TRBV12-5 to TRBJ1-2; D is unresolved. V shed 5 bases and J shed 3 bases, with 13 bases lying between them. The CDR3 loop spans 14 amino acids. Per germline, CDR1 LGHNT and CDR2 FRNRAP. This CDR3 reads CASGPGKEDYGYTF. CDR3 nucleotides: TGTGCTAGTGGTCCCGGGAAGGAGGACTATGGCTACACCTTC. The variable domain in full, completed from reference TRBV12-5 and TRBJ1-2, reads DARVTQTPRHKVTEMGQEVTMRCQPILGHNTVFWYRQTMMQGLELLAYFRNRAPLDDSGMPKDRFSAEMPDATLATLKIQPSEPRDSAVYFCASGPGKEDYGYTFGSGTRLTVV.

This chain links TRBV4-1 with TRBJ1-1, with D maybe TRBD1 (5 bases). V was shortened by 1 base and J by 0 bases, with 12 bases between the two germline ends. Germline V gene lookup returns CDR1 MGHRA and CDR2 YSYEKL. This CDR3 is 16 amino acids long. CDR3 region: CASSQGSAGVNTEAFF. In DNA, the CDR3 is TGCGCCAGCAGCCAAGGGTCTGCGGGGGTGAACACTGAAGCTTTCTTT.

This chain links TRBV10-3 with TRBJ2-7; 8 bases fit TRBD1. Germline CDR1 reads ENHRY; CDR2 reads SYGVKD. This CDR3 contains 13 residues. After removal of 5 bases from V and 3 bases from J, the junction contained 3 bases not matched to a gene. This chain's CDR3 is CAISTDRGYEQYF. The CDR3 DNA follows: TGTGCCATCAGTACCGACAGGGGCTACGAGCAGTACTTC.

This clone was seen more than once but under ten times. This rearrangement joins TRBV13 to TRBJ2-6, with a tentative D call TRBD1 (6 bases). V was cut by 5 bases and J by 2 bases, with 13 bases left in between. Germline CDR1 is PRHDT and CDR2 is FYEKMQ (reference sequence). This CDR3 is built from 16 residues. The CDR3 DNA sequence: TGTGCCAGCAGCACCGGGACAATCCCTGGGGCCAACGTCCTGACTTTC. Translating it yields CASSTGTIPGANVLTF. Using reference TRBV13 and TRBJ2-6 for the parts outside the CDR3, the full variable domain is AAGVIQSPRHLIKEKRETATLKCYPIPRHDTVYWYQQGPGQDPQFLISFYEKMQSDKGSIPDRFSAQQFSDYHSELNMSSLELGDSALYFCASSTGTIPGANVLTFGAGSRLTVL.